This T cell receptor (beta chain) was obtained from a study of response to subunit inactivated influenza vaccine. Study-level results: Authors suggested few new T cells are recruited by each seasonal influenza vaccination.

V lost 6 bases and J lost 4, with 18 bases in between. The CDR3 consists of 15 residues. In germline, CDR1 is MGHDK, CDR2 SYGVNS. Worth noting for this clonotype: Its antigen remains unidentified.

TCRdb recomputed calls from the RT-PCR reads with MiXCR, one row per CDR3 protein. The sample records about 830,000 distinct CDR3 sequences, 18% being singletons. The clonotype was recovered from a man aged 45-65 years who received an inactivated influenza vaccine. The chain combines TRBV25-1 with TRBJ2-5, with a tentative D call TRBD1 (6 bases). The sample here was PBMCs from blood, taken 5 to 6 days after vaccination. The CDR3 loop reads CASSPGMGALETQYF. In DNA, the CDR3 is TGTGCCAGCAGCCCCGGGATGGGGGCTTTAGAGACCCAGTACTTC.